The rows below give T cell receptor beta chains drawn from one sample of a study of shared clonotypes between healthy human individuals. TCRdb's table, derived via immunoSEQ multiplex PCR, lists solely in-frame clones and lacks some. The table records around 2,000,000 clones, roughly 94% of them present only once. Sequenced input: naive CD4+ T cells sorted from blood. The source is a man in his late teens or twenties in good health. CDR3s include the opening cysteine and the closing phenylalanine or tryptophan. The D gene is left open where the match is weak.

d_call	v_call	j_call	cdr3_nt	cdr3_aa
.	TRBV7-6	TRBJ2-7	TGTGCCAGCAGCTTAGGGGACTGGACCTACGAGCAGTACTTC	CASSLGDWTYEQYF
.	TRBV9	TRBJ2-5	TGTGCCTTTCTAGCTCAAGAGACCCAGTACTTC	CAFLAQETQYF
TRBD1	TRBV5-1	TRBJ2-1	TGCGCCAGCAGCTTACCGGGACAGGGTTACAATGAGCAGTTCTTC	CASSLPGQGYNEQFF
.	TRBV7-8	TRBJ2-7	TGTGCCAGCAGCTTAGCGCGGACAAACTACGAGCAGTACTTC	CASSLARTNYEQYF
.	TRBV29-1	TRBJ2-2	TGCAGCGTAAGGGAAGGTTCTAACACCGGGGAGCTGTTTTTT	CSVREGSNTGELFF
TRBD2	TRBV7-9	TRBJ2-7	TGTGCCAGCAGCTTAGAGACTAGCGTCTACGAGCAGTACTTC	CASSLETSVYEQYF
TRBD2	TRBV7-2	TRBJ2-7	TGTGCCAGCAGCCGGACTAGCGGACCCTACGAGCAGTACTTC	CASSRTSGPYEQYF
.	TRBV5-1	TRBJ1-3	TGCGCCAGCAGCCCGGGGACATTAAATGGAAACACCATATATTTT	CASSPGTLNGNTIYF
.	TRBV7-2	TRBJ1-6	TGTGCCAGCAGCTTAGTCAGGGAAACACCCCTCCACTTT	CASSLVRETPLHF
TRBD1	TRBV27	TRBJ2-7	TGTGCCAGCAGCGGGACAGGGGGCCTCTACGAGCAGTACTTC	CASSGTGGLYEQYF
.	TRBV27	TRBJ1-2	TGTGCCAGCAGTTTATGGCCAGTCCGGGACCGAGATGGCTACACCTTC	CASSLWPVRDRDGYTF
TRBD1	TRBV29-1	TRBJ2-3	TGCAGCGTTGAAAACAGGGGAACAGATACGCAGTATTTT	CSVENRGTDTQYF
.	TRBV28	TRBJ2-7	TGTGCCAGCAGTTTATTTCACCTATACGAGCAGTACTTC	CASSLFHLYEQYF
.	TRBV5-6	TRBJ2-3	TGTGCCAGCAGCACAGACCCCCAGGGGCAGTATTTT	CASSTDPQGQYF
.	TRBV6-5	TRBJ1-2	TGTGCCAGCAGGAAAGGTTGGGGGGCAGGTAGTGGCTACACCTTC	CASRKGWGAGSGYTF
.	TRBV23-1	TRBJ2-4	TGCGCCAGCAGTCAACTTCTGGGGGAGGTCAAAAACATTCAGTACTTC	CASSQLLGEVKNIQYF
.	TRBV28	TRBJ2-7	TGTGCCACCCACCTCGGGGGTCAACTAAACGAGCAGTACTTC	CATHLGGQLNEQYF